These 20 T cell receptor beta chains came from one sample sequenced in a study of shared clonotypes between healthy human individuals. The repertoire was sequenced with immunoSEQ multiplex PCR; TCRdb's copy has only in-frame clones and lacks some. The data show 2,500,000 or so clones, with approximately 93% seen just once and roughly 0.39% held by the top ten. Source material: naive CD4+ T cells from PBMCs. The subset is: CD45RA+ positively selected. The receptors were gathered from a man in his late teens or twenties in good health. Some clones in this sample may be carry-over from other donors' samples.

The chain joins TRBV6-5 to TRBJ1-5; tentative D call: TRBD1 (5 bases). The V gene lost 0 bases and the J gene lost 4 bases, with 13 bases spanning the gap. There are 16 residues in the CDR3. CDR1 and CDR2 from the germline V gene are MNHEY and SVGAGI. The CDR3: CASSYSEVQENQPQHF. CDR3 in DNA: TGTGCCAGCAGTTACTCCGAGGTACAGGAGAATCAGCCCCAGCATTTT.

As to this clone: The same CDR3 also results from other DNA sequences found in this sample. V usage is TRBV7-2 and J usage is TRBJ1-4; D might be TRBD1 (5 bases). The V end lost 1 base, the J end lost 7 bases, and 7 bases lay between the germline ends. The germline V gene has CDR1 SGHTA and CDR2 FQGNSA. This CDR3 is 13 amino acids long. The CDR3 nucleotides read TGTGCCAGCAGCTTAGTTGGGACTGAAAAACTGTTTTTT. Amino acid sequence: CASSLVGTEKLFF.

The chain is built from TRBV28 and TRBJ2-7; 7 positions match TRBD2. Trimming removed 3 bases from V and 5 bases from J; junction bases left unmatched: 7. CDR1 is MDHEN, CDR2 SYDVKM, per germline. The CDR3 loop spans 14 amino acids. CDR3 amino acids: CASSLETSLNEQYF. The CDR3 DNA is TGTGCCAGCAGTTTGGAGACTAGCCTGAACGAGCAGTACTTC.

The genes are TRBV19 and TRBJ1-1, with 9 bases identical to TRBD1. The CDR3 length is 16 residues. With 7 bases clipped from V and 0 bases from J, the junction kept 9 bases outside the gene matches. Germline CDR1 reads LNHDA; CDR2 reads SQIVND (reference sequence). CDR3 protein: CASTPGQGRLNTEAFF. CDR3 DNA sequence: TGTGCCAGTACCCCTGGACAGGGGAGGTTGAACACTGAAGCTTTCTTT.

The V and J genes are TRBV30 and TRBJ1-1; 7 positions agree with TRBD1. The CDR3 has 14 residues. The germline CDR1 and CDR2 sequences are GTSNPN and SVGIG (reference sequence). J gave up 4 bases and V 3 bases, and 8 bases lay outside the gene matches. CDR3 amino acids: CAWRSRQGGTEAFF. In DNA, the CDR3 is TGTGCCTGGAGATCCCGACAGGGAGGCACTGAAGCTTTCTTT. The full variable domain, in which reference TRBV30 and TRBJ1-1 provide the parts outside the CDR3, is SQTIHQWPATLVQPVGSPLSLECTVEGTSNPNLYWYRQAAGRGLQLLFYSVGIGQISSEVPQNLSASRPQDRQFILSSKKLLLSDSGFYLCAWRSRQGGTEAFFGQGTRLTVV.

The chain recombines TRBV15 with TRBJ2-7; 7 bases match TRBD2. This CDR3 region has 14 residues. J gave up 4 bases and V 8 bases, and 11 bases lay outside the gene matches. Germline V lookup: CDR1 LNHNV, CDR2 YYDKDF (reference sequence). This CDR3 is CATWGEGIFYEQYF. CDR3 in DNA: TGTGCCACCTGGGGGGAGGGGATCTTTTACGAGCAGTACTTC.

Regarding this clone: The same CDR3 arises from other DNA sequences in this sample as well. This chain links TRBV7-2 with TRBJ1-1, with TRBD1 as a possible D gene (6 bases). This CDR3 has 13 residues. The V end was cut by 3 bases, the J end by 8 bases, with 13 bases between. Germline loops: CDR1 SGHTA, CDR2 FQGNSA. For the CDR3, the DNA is TGTGCCAGCAGCTTGAGGCAGGGGACCGAAGCTTTCTTT. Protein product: CASSLRQGTEAFF.

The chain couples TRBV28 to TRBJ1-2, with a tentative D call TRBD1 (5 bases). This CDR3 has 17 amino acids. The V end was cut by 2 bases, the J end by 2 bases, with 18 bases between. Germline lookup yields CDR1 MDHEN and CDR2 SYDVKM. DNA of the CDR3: TGTGCCAGCAGTTTAATTACCCCAGGCAGGGCGAACTATGGCTACACCTTC. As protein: CASSLITPGRANYGYTF.

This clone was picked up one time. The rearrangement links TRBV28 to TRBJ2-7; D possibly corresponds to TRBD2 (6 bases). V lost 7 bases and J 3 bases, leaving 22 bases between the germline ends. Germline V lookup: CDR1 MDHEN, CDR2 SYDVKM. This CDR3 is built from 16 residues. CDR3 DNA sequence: TGTGCCAGCATCCGCTCGGCGGGGTCCTACGGCTACGAGCAGTACTTC. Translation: CASIRSAGSYGYEQYF.

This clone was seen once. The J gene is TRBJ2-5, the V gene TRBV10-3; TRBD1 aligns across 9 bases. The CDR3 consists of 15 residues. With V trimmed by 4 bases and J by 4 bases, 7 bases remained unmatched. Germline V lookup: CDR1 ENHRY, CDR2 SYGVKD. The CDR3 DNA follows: TGTGCCATCAGTGGGGGAGGGACAGGGCGAGAGACCCAGTACTTC. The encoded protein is CAISGGGTGRETQYF.

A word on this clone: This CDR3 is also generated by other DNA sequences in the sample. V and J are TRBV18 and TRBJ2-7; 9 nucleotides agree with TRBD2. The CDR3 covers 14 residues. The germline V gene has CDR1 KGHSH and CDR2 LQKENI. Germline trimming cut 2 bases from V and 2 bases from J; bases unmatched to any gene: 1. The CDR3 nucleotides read TGTGCCAGCTCACCAGGACTAGCGACCTACGAGCAGTACTTC. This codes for CASSPGLATYEQYF.

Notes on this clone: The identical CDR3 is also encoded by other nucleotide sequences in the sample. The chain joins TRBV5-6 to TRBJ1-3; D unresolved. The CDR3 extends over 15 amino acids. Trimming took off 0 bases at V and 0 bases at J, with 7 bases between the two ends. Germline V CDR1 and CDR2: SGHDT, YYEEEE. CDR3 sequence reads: CASSLAGGSGNTIYF. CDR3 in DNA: TGTGCCAGCAGCTTGGCGGGAGGCTCTGGAAACACCATATATTTT.

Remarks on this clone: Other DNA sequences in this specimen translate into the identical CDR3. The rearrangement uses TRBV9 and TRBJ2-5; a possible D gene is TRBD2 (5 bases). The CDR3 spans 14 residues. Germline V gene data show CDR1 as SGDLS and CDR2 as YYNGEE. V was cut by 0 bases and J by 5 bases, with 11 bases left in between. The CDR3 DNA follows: TGTGCCAGCAGCGTAGGGCTAGCAGTGGAGACCCAGTACTTC. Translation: CASSVGLAVETQYF.

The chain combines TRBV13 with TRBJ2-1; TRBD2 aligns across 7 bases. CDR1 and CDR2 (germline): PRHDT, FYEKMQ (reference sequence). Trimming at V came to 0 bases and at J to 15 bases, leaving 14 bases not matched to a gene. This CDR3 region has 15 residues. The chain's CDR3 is CASSLGPASGQRGFF. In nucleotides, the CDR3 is TGTGCCAGCAGCTTAGGCCCGGCTAGCGGACAACGAGGGTTCTTC.

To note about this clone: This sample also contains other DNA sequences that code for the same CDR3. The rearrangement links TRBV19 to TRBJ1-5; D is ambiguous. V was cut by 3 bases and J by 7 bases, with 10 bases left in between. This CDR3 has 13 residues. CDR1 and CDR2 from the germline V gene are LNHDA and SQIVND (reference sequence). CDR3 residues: CASSIGGRQPQHF. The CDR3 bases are TGTGCCAGTAGTATTGGCGGTAGACAGCCCCAGCATTTT.

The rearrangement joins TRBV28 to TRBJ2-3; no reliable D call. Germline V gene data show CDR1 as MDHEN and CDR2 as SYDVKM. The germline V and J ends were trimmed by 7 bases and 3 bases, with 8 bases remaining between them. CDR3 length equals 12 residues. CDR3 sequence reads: CASTQFTDTQYF. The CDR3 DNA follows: TGTGCCAGCACCCAGTTTACAGATACGCAGTATTTT.

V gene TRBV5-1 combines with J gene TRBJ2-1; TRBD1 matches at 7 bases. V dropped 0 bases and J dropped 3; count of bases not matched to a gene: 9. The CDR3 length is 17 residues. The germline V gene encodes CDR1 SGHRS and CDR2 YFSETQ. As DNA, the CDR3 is TGCGCCAGCAGCTTGGGGACAGGAAGCCTGAGCTACAATGAGCAGTTCTTC. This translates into CASSLGTGSLSYNEQFF.

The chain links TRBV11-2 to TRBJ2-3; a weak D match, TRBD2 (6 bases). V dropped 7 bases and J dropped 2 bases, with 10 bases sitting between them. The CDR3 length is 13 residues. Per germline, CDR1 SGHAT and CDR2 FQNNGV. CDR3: CASIRDFTDTQYF. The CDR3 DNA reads TGTGCCAGCATCAGGGACTTCACAGATACGCAGTATTTT.

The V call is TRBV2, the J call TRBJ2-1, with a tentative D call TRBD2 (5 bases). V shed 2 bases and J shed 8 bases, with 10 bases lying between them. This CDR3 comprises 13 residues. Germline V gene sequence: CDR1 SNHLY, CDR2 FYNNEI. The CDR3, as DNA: TGTGCCAGCAGTGAAATAAACGGGGATGAGCAGTTCTTC. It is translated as CASSEINGDEQFF.

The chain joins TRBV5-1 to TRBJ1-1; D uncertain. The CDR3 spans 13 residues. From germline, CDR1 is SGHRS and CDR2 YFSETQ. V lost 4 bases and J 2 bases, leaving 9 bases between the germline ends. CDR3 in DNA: TGCGCCAGCAGCGAATCGTTTAACACTGAAGCTTTCTTT. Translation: CASSESFNTEAFF.